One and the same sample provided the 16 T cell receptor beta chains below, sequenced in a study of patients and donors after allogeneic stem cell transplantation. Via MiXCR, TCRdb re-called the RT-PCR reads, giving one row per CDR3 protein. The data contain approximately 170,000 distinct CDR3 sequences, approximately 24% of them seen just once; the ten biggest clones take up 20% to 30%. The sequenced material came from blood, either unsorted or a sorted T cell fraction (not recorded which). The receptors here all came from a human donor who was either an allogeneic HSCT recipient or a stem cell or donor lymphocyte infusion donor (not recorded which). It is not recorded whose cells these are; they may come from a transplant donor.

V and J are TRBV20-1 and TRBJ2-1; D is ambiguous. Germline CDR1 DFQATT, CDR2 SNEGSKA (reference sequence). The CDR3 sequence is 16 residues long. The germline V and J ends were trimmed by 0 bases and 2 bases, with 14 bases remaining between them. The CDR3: CSARDPKASTYNEQFF. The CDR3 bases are TGCAGTGCTAGAGATCCTAAGGCCAGCACCTACAATGAGCAGTTCTTC.

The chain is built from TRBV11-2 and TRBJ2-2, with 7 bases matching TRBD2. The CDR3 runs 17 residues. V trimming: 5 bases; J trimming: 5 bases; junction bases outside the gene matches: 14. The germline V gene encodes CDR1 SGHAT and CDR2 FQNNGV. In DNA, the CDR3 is TGTGCCAGCAGCCCGATGCGGGACTACATTCAAACCGGGGAGCTGTTTTTT. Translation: CASSPMRDYIQTGELFF.

The CDR3 here is CASSLAGGRTGELFF. CDR3 coding DNA: TGTGCCAGCAGTTTGGCGGGAGGGAGGACCGGGGAGCTGTTTTTT. This chain connects TRBV12-3 or TRBV12-4 to TRBJ2-2; 9 nucleotides align to TRBD2. This CDR3 has 15 residues. V dropped 3 bases and J dropped 5; count of bases not matched to a gene: 4.

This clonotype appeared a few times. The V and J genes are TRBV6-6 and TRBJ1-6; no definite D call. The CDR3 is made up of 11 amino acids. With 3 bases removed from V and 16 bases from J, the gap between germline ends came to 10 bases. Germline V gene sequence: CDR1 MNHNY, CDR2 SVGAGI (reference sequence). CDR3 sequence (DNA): TGTGCCAGCAGTTATTTAGAATTACTCCACTTT. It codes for CASSYLELLHF.

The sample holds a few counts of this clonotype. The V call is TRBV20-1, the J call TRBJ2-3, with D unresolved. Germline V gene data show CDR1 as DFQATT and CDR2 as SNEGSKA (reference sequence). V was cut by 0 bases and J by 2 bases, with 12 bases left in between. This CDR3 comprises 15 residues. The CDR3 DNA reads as TGCAGTGCTAGAGATCTTGGCGGCCCCACAGATACGCAGTATTTT. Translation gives CSARDLGGPTDTQYF.

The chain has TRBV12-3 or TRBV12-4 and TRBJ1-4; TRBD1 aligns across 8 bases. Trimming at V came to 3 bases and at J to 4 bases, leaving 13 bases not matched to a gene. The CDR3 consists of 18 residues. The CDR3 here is CASSLFYLTGAHNEKLFF. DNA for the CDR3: TGTGCCAGCAGTTTGTTCTACCTGACAGGGGCTCATAATGAAAAACTGTTTTTT.

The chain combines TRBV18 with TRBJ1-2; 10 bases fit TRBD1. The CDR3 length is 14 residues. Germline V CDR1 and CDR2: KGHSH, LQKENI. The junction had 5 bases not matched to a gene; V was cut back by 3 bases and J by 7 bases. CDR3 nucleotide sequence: TGTGCCAGCTCACCGGGACAGGGGCTGGGTGGCTACACCTTC. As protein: CASSPGQGLGGYTF.

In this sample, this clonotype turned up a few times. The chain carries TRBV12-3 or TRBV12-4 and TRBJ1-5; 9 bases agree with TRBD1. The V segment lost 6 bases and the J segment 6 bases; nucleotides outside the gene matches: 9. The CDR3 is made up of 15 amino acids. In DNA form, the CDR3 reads TGTGCCAGCAGCCGATGGGACAGGGCCAGTCAGCCCCAGCATTTT. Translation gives CASSRWDRASQPQHF.

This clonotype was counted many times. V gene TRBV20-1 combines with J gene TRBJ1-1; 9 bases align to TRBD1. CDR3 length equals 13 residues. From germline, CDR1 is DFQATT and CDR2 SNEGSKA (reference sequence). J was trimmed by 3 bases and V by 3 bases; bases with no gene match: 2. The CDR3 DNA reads TGCAGTGCTAGTGACAGGGGGGACACTGAAGCTTTCTTT. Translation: CSASDRGDTEAFF.

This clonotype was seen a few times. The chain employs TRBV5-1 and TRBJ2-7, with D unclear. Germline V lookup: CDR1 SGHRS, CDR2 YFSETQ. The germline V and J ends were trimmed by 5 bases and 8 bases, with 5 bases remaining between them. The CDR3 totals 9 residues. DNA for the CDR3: TGCGCCAGCAGTTACCAGCAGTACTTC. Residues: CASSYQQYF.

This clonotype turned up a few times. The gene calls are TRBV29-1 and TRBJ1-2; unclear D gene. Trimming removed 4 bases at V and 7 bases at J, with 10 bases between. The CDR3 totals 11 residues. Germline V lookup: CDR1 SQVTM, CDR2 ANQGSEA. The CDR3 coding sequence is TGCAGCGTTGTTGAGGGAATTGGCTACACCTTC. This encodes CSVVEGIGYTF.

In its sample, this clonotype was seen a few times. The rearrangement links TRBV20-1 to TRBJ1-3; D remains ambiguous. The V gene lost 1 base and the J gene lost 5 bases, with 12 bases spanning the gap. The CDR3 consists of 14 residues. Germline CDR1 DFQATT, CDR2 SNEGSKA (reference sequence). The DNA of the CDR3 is TGCAGTGCTAGAGCTCCAGCCGATAGAAACACCATATATTTT. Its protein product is CSARAPADRNTIYF.

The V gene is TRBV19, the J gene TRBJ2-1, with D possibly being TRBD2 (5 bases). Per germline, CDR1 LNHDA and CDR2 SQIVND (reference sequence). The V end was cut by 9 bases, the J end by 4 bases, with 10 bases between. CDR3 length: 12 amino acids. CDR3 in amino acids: CASVTGYNEQFF. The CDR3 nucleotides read TGTGCCAGCGTCACGGGGTACAATGAGCAGTTCTTC.

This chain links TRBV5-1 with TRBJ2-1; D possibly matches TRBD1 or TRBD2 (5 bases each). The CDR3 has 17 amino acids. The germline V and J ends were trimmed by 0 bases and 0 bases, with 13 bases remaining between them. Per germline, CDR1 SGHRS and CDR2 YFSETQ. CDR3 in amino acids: CASSLVPGLSSYNEQFF. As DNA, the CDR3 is TGCGCCAGCAGCTTGGTGCCGGGGCTCAGCTCCTACAATGAGCAGTTCTTC.

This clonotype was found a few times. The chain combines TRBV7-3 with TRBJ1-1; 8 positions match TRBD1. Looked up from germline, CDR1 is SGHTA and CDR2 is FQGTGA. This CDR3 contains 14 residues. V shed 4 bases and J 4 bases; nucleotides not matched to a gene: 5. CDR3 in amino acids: CASSSTGDATEAFF. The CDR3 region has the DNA TGTGCCAGCAGCTCGACAGGGGACGCCACTGAAGCTTTCTTT.

CDR3 region: CASSQDGQGAYNEQFF. CDR3 nucleotides: TGCGCCAGCAGCCAGGACGGGCAGGGGGCCTACAATGAGCAGTTCTTC. The chain couples TRBV5-1 to TRBJ2-1, with 7 nucleotides matching TRBD1. Losses at the gene ends were 4 bases for V and 2 bases for J; bases not matched to a gene: 9. CDR3 length: 16 amino acids. CDR1 and CDR2 (germline): SGHRS, YFSETQ. Complete variable domain (other parts from reference TRBV5-1 and TRBJ2-1): KAGVTQTPRYLIKTRGQQVTLSCSPISGHRSVSWYQQTPGQGLQFLFEYFSETQRNKGNFPGRFSGRQFSNSRSEMNVSTLELGDSALYLCASSQDGQGAYNEQFFGPGTRLTVL.